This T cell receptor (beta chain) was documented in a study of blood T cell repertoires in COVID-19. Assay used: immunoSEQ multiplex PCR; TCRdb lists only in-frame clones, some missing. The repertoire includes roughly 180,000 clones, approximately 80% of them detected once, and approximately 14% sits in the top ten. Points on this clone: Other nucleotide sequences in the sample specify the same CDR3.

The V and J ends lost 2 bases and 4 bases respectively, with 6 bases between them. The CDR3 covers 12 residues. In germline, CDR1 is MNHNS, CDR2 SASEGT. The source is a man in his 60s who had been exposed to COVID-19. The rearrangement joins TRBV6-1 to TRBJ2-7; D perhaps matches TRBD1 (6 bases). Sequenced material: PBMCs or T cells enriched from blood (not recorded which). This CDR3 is CASSETGYEQYF. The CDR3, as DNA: TGTGCCAGCAGTGAAACAGGGTACGAGCAGTACTTC.